The clone carrying this TCR beta chain was found a few times. Its antigen is undetermined. This record belongs to a study of early T cells in non-severe SARS-CoV-2 infection. Study in general: Sequenced material consisted of bulk RNA (from unsorted whole blood), and chains were unpaired. Whole-study results and caveats: In VDJdb matching, anti-spike CD8 responses were favored while private and CD4 specificities went missing.

CDR1 is MNHEY and CDR2 is SVGAGI in the germline V gene. With 4 bases removed from V and 4 bases from J, the gap between germline ends came to 16 bases. There are 15 residues in the CDR3. Each cDNA molecule carried a unique molecular identifier. TCRdb reanalysed the 5' RACE reads using MiXCR and keeps one entry per CDR3 protein. The data show approximately 56,000 distinct CDR3 sequences, more than 9% seen once. The chain couples TRBV6-5 to TRBJ1-1, with D uncertain. Source material: whole blood. The sequence derives from an adult who was a healthcare worker with PCR-confirmed SARS-CoV-2 infection or an uninfected control (not recorded which). The CDR3 spells CASSLNTGRSTEAFF. DNA for the CDR3: TGTGCCAGCAGTTTAAACACGGGTCGGAGCACTGAAGCTTTCTTT.